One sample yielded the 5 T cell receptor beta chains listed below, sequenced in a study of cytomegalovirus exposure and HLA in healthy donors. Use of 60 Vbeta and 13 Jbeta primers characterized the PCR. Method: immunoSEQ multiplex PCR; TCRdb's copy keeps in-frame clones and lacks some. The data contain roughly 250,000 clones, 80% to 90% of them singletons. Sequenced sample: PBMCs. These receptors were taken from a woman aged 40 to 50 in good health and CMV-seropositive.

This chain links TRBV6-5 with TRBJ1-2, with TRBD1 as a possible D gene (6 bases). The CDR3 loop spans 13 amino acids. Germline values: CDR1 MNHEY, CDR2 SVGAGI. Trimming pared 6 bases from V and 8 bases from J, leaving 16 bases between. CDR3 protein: CASRAYDRNGYTF. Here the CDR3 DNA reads TGTGCCAGCAGGGCCTACGACAGGAACGGCTACACCTTC.

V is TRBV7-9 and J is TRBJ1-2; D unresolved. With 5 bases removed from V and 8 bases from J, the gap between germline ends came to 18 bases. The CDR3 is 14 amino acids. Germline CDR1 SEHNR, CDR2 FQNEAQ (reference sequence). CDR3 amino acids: CASSPAVAGEGYTF. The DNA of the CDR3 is TGTGCCAGCAGCCCGGCGGTGGCCGGTGAAGGCTACACCTTC.

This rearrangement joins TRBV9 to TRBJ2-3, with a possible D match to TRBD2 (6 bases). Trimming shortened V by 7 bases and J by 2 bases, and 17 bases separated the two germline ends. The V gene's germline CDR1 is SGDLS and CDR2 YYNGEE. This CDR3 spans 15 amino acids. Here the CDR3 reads CASGKSGPATDTQYF. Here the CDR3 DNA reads TGTGCCAGCGGCAAAAGCGGGCCAGCCACAGATACGCAGTATTTT.

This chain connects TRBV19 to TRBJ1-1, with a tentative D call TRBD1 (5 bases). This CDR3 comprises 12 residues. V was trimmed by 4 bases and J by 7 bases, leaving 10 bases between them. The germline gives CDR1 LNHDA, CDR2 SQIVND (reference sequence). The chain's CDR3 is CASSRNRLEAFF. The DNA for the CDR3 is TGTGCCAGTAGTAGGAACAGGCTTGAAGCTTTCTTT.

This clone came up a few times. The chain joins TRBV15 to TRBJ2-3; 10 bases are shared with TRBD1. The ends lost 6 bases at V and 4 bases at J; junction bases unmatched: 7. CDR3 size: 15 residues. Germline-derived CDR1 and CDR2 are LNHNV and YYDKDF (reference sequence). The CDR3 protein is CATRRGQGQSDTQYF. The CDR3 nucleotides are TGTGCCACCAGAAGGGGACAGGGGCAATCAGATACGCAGTATTTT.